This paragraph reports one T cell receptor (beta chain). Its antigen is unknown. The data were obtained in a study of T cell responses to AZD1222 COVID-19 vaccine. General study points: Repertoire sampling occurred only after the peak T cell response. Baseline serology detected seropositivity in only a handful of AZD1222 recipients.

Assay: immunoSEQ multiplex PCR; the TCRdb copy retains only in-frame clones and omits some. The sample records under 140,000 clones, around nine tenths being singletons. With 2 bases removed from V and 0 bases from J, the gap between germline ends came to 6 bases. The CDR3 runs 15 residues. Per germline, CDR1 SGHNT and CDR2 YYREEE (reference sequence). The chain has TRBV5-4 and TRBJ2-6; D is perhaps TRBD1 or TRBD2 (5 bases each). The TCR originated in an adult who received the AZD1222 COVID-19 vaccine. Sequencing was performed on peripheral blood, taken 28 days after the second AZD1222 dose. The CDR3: CASSFGASGANVLTF. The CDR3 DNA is TGTGCCAGCAGCTTCGGGGCCTCTGGGGCCAACGTCCTGACTTTC.